These 8 T cell receptor beta chains were all obtained from the same sample, sequenced in a study of response to subunit inactivated influenza vaccine. One entry per CDR3 protein, called by TCRdb with MiXCR from the RT-PCR reads. The sample contains under 550,000 distinct CDR3 sequences, around 7.9% of which appear only once. The sample here was PBMCs from blood, taken around 25 months after vaccination. These receptors originate from a man aged 45 to 75 who received an inactivated influenza vaccine.

The CDR3 loop is CASSQGTGVRGNTIYF. The DNA for the CDR3 is TGTGCCAGCAGCCAAGGGACAGGGGTCCGTGGAAACACCATATATTTT. This chain uses TRBV3-1 with TRBJ1-3; 9 bases line up with TRBD1. Germline-derived CDR1 and CDR2 are LGHDT and YNNKEL (reference sequence). Trimming cost V 1 base and J 3 bases; bases outside gene matches: 4. The CDR3 has 16 amino acids.

The gene calls are TRBV7-2 and TRBJ2-7; 12 nucleotides agree with TRBD1. In germline, CDR1 is SGHTA, CDR2 FQGNSA. There are 15 residues in the CDR3. The junction had 6 bases not matched to a gene; V was cut back by 2 bases and J by 7 bases. CDR3 nucleotide sequence: TGTGCCAGCAGCTTAACGGGGACAGGGGGCGGGGAGCAGTACTTC. Amino acid sequence: CASSLTGTGGGEQYF.

V usage is TRBV12-3 or TRBV12-4 and J usage is TRBJ1-5; 9 positions agree with TRBD1. V lost 3 bases and J lost 8; bases outside the gene matches: 8. This CDR3 region has 15 residues. CDR3 in DNA: TGTGCCAGCAGTTTGGCCGGGACAGGGAAGGAGCCCCAGCATTTT. Translated, it gives CASSLAGTGKEPQHF.

This clonotype was seen repeatedly, ten times or more. The chain couples TRBV10-3 to TRBJ2-5; D might be TRBD1 (5 bases). V shed 3 bases and J shed 4 bases, with 12 bases lying between them. CDR3 length equals 14 residues. Looked up from germline, CDR1 is ENHRY and CDR2 is SYGVKD. The CDR3 protein is CAISDGSRGETQYF. The CDR3 coding sequence is TGTGCCATCAGTGATGGTAGTAGGGGAGAGACCCAGTACTTC.

This clonotype was seen repeatedly, ten times or more. The rearrangement links TRBV20-1 to TRBJ1-5; D remains unclear. The V gene lost 0 bases and the J gene lost 1 base, with 16 bases spanning the gap. Germline loops: CDR1 DFQATT, CDR2 SNEGSKA (reference sequence). This CDR3 spans 17 amino acids. CDR3 in DNA: TGCAGTGCTAGAGATGAGAGGTATGCCGCGAGCAATCAGCCCCAGCATTTT. Amino acids: CSARDERYAASNQPQHF.

This clonotype was detected many times. V usage is TRBV20-1 and J usage is TRBJ2-1; TRBD1 matches 8 bases. CDR1 and CDR2 (germline): DFQATT, SNEGSKA (reference sequence). The V and J ends lost 4 bases and 5 bases, in that order; junction bases with no gene match: 7. This CDR3 region has 14 residues. The CDR3 region is CSATPGQAHNEQFF. In nucleotides, the CDR3 is TGCAGTGCTACCCCGGGACAGGCCCACAATGAGCAGTTCTTC.

This clonotype was recorded at least ten times. The chain links TRBV6-2 or TRBV6-3 to TRBJ2-1, with D perhaps matching TRBD2 (5 bases). V lost 2 bases, J lost 8 bases, and 22 bases lay in between. The germline CDR1 and CDR2 sequences are MNHEY and SVGEGT. The CDR3 covers 17 residues. The DNA for the CDR3 is TGTGCCAGCAGTTACGGTCTGTCCACGGGCTATAGCGATGAGCAGTTCTTC. This sequence encodes CASSYGLSTGYSDEQFF.

The genes are TRBV28 and TRBJ1-5; D gene uncertain. Germline V lookup: CDR1 MDHEN, CDR2 SYDVKM. This CDR3 comprises 13 residues. Trimming removed 4 bases from V and 3 bases from J, with 7 bases in between. The CDR3 DNA sequence: TGTGCCAGCAGTTCAGTCGACAATCAGCCCCAGCATTTT. This gives the protein CASSSVDNQPQHF.